Given below is one TCR beta chain in context. This entry belongs to a study of blood T cell repertoires in COVID-19. Study summary: Material from acute and convalescent COVID-19 was sourced from the United States, Italy and Spain.

The CDR3 sequence is 13 residues long. V was pared by 6 bases and J by 6 bases, with 14 bases between. Germline V CDR1 and CDR2: KGHSH, LQKENI. Generated by immunoSEQ multiplex PCR, the TCRdb table keeps only in-frame clones and is missing some. The profile shows 30,000 or so clones, less than 95% of them singletons. Specimen: peripheral blood. The TCR was taken from a man aged 65 to 79 with active or convalescent COVID-19. The chain employs TRBV18 and TRBJ1-2; D is uncertain. The CDR3 coding sequence is TGTGCCAGCTCCACCGGATTTCGGGATGGCTACACCTTC. This encodes CASSTGFRDGYTF.